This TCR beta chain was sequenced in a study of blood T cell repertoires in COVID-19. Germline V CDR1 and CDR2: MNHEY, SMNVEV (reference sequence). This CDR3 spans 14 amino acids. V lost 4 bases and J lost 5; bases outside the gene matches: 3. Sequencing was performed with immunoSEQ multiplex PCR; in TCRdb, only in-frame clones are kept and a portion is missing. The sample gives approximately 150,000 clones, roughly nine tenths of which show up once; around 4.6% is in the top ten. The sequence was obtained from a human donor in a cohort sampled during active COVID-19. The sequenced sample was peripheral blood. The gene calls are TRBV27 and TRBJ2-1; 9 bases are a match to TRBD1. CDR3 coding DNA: TGTGCCAGCAGTTCCGGGACAGGGAACAATGAGCAGTTCTTC. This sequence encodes CASSSGTGNNEQFF.